This is a list of T cell receptor beta chains from one sample in a study of circulating CD8 cells and anti-PD-1 response in melanoma. TCRdb ran MiXCR on the reads and lists one entry per CDR3 protein. The sample has roughly 800 distinct CDR3 sequences; 12% are singletons. The specimen comprised CD8+ T cells from PBMCs, sampled at baseline or after one month of anti-PD-1 therapy (not recorded which). These receptors were taken from a human donor with melanoma. The CDR3 runs from the conserved cysteine through the conserved F or W. Fields, in order: J gene, D gene, V gene, clone size, CDR3 protein, CDR3 DNA. D genes are given only for firm matches. Clone size, where shown, is once, few, many, or a class for clones that have expanded.

j_gene: TRBJ2-1; d_gene: .; v_gene: TRBV7-3; abundance: large; CDR3aa: CASSLMVGNSYNEQFF; CDR3nt: TGTGCCAGCAGCTTAATGGTGGGGAACTCCTACAATGAGCAGTTCTTC
j_gene: TRBJ2-4; d_gene: TRBD2; v_gene: TRBV7-2; abundance: medium-sized; CDR3aa: CASSLLAGAPDIQYF; CDR3nt: TGTGCCAGCAGCTTATTAGCGGGGGCCCCGGACATTCAGTACTTC
j_gene: TRBJ2-7; d_gene: .; v_gene: TRBV28; abundance: few; CDR3aa: CASSLLERRYEQYF; CDR3nt: TGTGCCAGCAGTTTATTAGAGCGGCGCTACGAGCAGTACTTC
j_gene: TRBJ2-5; d_gene: .; v_gene: TRBV11-2; abundance: medium-sized; CDR3aa: CASSLGGLVETQYF; CDR3nt: TGTGCCAGCAGCTTAGGAGGTCTGGTTGAGACCCAGTACTTC
j_gene: TRBJ1-2; d_gene: .; v_gene: TRBV20-1; abundance: large; CDR3aa: CSASPLGTAYGYTF; CDR3nt: TGCAGTGCTAGTCCCCTCGGCACGGCTTATGGCTACACCTTC
j_gene: TRBJ2-3; d_gene: TRBD2; v_gene: TRBV19; abundance: .; CDR3aa: CASSLGLAVTDTQYF; CDR3nt: TGTGCCAGTAGCCTGGGACTAGCGGTCACAGATACGCAGTATTTT
j_gene: TRBJ2-1; d_gene: .; v_gene: TRBV14; abundance: .; CDR3aa: CASSQVDWNEQFF; CDR3nt: TGTGCCAGCAGCCAGGTGGACTGGAATGAGCAGTTCTTC
j_gene: TRBJ2-1; d_gene: .; v_gene: TRBV7-9; abundance: large; CDR3aa: CASSGLRGSSYNEQFF; CDR3nt: TGTGCCAGCAGCGGGCTACGGGGTAGCTCCTACAATGAGCAGTTCTTC
j_gene: TRBJ1-2; d_gene: .; v_gene: TRBV12-3/TRBV12-4; abundance: few; CDR3aa: CASSFSPNYGYTF; CDR3nt: TGTGCCAGCAGTTTCAGTCCCAACTATGGCTACACCTTC
j_gene: TRBJ2-2; d_gene: .; v_gene: TRBV19; abundance: few; CDR3aa: CASSTQGPGELFF; CDR3nt: TGTGCCAGTAGTACCCAGGGCCCCGGGGAGCTGTTTTTT
j_gene: TRBJ1-1; d_gene: .; v_gene: TRBV28; abundance: few; CDR3aa: CASSFTRRTEAFF; CDR3nt: TGTGCCAGCAGTTTTACCAGGCGAACTGAAGCTTTCTTT
j_gene: TRBJ1-2; d_gene: TRBD1; v_gene: TRBV27; abundance: medium-sized; CDR3aa: CASRVQGANYGYTF; CDR3nt: TGTGCCAGCAGAGTACAGGGGGCTAACTATGGCTACACCTTC
j_gene: TRBJ2-3; d_gene: TRBD1; v_gene: TRBV28; abundance: few; CDR3aa: CASTPGQSSTDTQYF; CDR3nt: TGTGCCAGCACCCCGGGACAGTCTAGCACAGATACGCAGTATTTT
j_gene: TRBJ2-7; d_gene: TRBD1; v_gene: TRBV4-3; abundance: medium-sized; CDR3aa: CASSLTTGDEQYF; CDR3nt: TGCGCCAGCAGCCTAACAACAGGGGACGAGCAGTACTTC
j_gene: TRBJ2-2; d_gene: .; v_gene: TRBV19; abundance: once; CDR3aa: CASSIKGVRTGGLVF; CDR3nt: TGTGCCAGTAGTATAAAGGGTGTTAGGACCGGGGGGCTGGTTTTT
j_gene: TRBJ2-2; d_gene: TRBD2; v_gene: TRBV7-2; abundance: .; CDR3aa: CASSFPSGSLNTGELFF; CDR3nt: TGTGCCAGCAGCTTCCCTAGCGGGAGCTTGAACACCGGGGAGCTGTTTTTT
j_gene: TRBJ2-7; d_gene: .; v_gene: TRBV20-1; abundance: few; CDR3aa: CSAYPAGYSYEQYF; CDR3nt: TGCAGTGCCTACCCAGCGGGCTACTCCTACGAGCAGTACTTC
j_gene: TRBJ2-3; d_gene: TRBD2; v_gene: TRBV27; abundance: few; CDR3aa: CASSLRASGATDTQYF; CDR3nt: TGTGCCAGCAGTTTACGGGCTAGCGGGGCAACAGATACGCAGTATTTT
j_gene: TRBJ2-4; d_gene: .; v_gene: TRBV6-6; abundance: large; CDR3aa: CASSYTHSPGIAKNIQYF; CDR3nt: TGTGCCAGCAGTTATACCCATTCCCCCGGAATAGCCAAAAACATTCAGTACTTC
j_gene: TRBJ2-3; d_gene: .; v_gene: TRBV12-5; abundance: large; CDR3aa: CASFHVGGDESPDTQYF; CDR3nt: TGTGCTAGTTTTCACGTAGGCGGGGATGAGAGCCCAGATACGCAGTATTTT
j_gene: TRBJ1-2; d_gene: .; v_gene: TRBV19; abundance: medium-sized; CDR3aa: CASSIKDRFNYGYTF; CDR3nt: TGTGCCAGTAGTATAAAGGACAGATTTAACTATGGCTACACCTTC
j_gene: TRBJ2-7; d_gene: TRBD1; v_gene: TRBV20-1; abundance: large; CDR3aa: CSARDVKGTETYEQYF; CDR3nt: TGCAGTGCTAGAGATGTAAAGGGGACAGAGACCTACGAGCAGTACTTC
j_gene: TRBJ2-1; d_gene: TRBD2; v_gene: TRBV12-5; abundance: .; CDR3aa: CASGSGTSGGEQFF; CDR3nt: TGTGCTAGTGGTTCGGGGACTAGCGGGGGAGAGCAGTTCTTC
j_gene: TRBJ1-1; d_gene: .; v_gene: TRBV12-3/TRBV12-4; abundance: medium-sized; CDR3aa: CASSWVNF; CDR3nt: TGTGCCAGCAGTTGGGTAAACTTT
j_gene: TRBJ1-5; d_gene: .; v_gene: TRBV30; abundance: medium-sized; CDR3aa: CAWSVAGNQPQHF; CDR3nt: TGTGCCTGGAGTGTAGCGGGGAACCAGCCCCAGCATTTT
j_gene: TRBJ1-2; d_gene: TRBD1; v_gene: TRBV12-3/TRBV12-4; abundance: .; CDR3aa: CASSPGGRLNYGYTF; CDR3nt: TGTGCCAGCAGCCCAGGGGGCAGGTTAAACTATGGCTACACCTTC
j_gene: TRBJ2-1; d_gene: TRBD2; v_gene: TRBV5-1; abundance: medium-sized; CDR3aa: CASTPGGGYGEQFF; CDR3nt: TGCGCCAGCACCCCCGGGGGAGGGTATGGTGAGCAGTTCTTC
j_gene: TRBJ2-5; d_gene: .; v_gene: TRBV14; abundance: few; CDR3aa: CASSLTEMATRYF; CDR3nt: TGTGCCAGCAGCCTTACCGAGATGGCGACCCGGTACTTC
j_gene: TRBJ1-5; d_gene: .; v_gene: TRBV4-1; abundance: .; CDR3aa: CASSQVGQPQHF; CDR3nt: TGCGCCAGCAGCCAAGTGGGGCAGCCCCAGCATTTT
j_gene: TRBJ2-7; d_gene: .; v_gene: TRBV20-1; abundance: few; CDR3aa: CSARDSLLGLGEQYF; CDR3nt: TGCAGTGCTAGAGATAGTTTACTAGGGTTGGGCGAGCAGTACTTC
j_gene: TRBJ2-1; d_gene: .; v_gene: TRBV14; abundance: .; CDR3aa: CASSQVDWNKQFF; CDR3nt: TGTGCCAGCAGCCAGGTGGACTGGAATAAGCAGTTCTTC
j_gene: TRBJ2-1; d_gene: TRBD2; v_gene: TRBV19; abundance: large; CDR3aa: CASSTTSGDYNEQFF; CDR3nt: TGTGCCAGTAGTACGACTAGCGGGGATTACAATGAGCAGTTCTTC
j_gene: TRBJ2-3; d_gene: .; v_gene: TRBV28; abundance: .; CDR3aa: CASSFLSGTDTQYF; CDR3nt: TGTGCCAGCAGTTTTTTATCAGGGACAGATACGCAGTATTTT
j_gene: TRBJ2-3; d_gene: .; v_gene: TRBV12-3/TRBV12-4; abundance: medium-sized; CDR3aa: CASSLETGTDTQYF; CDR3nt: TGTGCCAGCAGCCTTGAGACCGGCACAGATACGCAGTATTTT
j_gene: TRBJ2-1; d_gene: .; v_gene: TRBV19; abundance: .; CDR3aa: CASSNVGYNEQFF; CDR3nt: TGTGCCAGTAGTAACGTAGGTTACAATGAGCAGTTCTTC
j_gene: TRBJ2-1; d_gene: TRBD1; v_gene: TRBV5-1; abundance: .; CDR3aa: CASNLAGGYNEQFF; CDR3nt: TGCGCCAGCAATCTGGCAGGGGGCTACAATGAGCAGTTCTTC
j_gene: TRBJ2-1; d_gene: .; v_gene: TRBV5-8; abundance: few; CDR3aa: CASSLWRNNEQFF; CDR3nt: TGTGCCAGCAGCTTGTGGCGGAACAATGAGCAGTTCTTC
j_gene: TRBJ2-1; d_gene: .; v_gene: TRBV7-3; abundance: .; CDR3aa: CASSLLANVTNEQFF; CDR3nt: TGTGCCAGCAGCTTACTGGCTAACGTCACAAATGAGCAGTTCTTC
j_gene: TRBJ2-1; d_gene: .; v_gene: TRBV27; abundance: hyperexpanded; CDR3aa: CASRRGNFYNEQFF; CDR3nt: TGTGCCAGCCGGCGGGGAAACTTTTACAATGAGCAGTTCTTC
j_gene: TRBJ2-7; d_gene: .; v_gene: TRBV2; abundance: few; CDR3aa: CASSEGDYEQYF; CDR3nt: TGTGCCAGCAGTGAAGGGGACTACGAGCAGTACTTC
j_gene: TRBJ2-1; d_gene: .; v_gene: TRBV9; abundance: .; CDR3aa: CASSAMDYNEQFF; CDR3nt: TGTGCCAGCAGCGCGATGGACTACAATGAGCAGTTCTTC